Only a few counts were recorded for the clone carrying this T cell receptor beta chain. Antigen unknown. Conversion of TCR transcripts into cDNA relied on 5'RACE template switching, which added a universal primer site and UMIs. From the 5' RACE reads, TCRdb called clonotypes with MiXCR, one entry per CDR3 protein. The sample has under 400,000 distinct CDR3 sequences; 11% are singletons. V lost 3 bases, J lost 5 bases, and 8 bases stayed unmatched. This CDR3 has 14 amino acids. Germline V gene sequence: CDR1 SGHNT, CDR2 YYREEE (reference sequence). This record comes from a study of T cells after yellow fever vaccination. Study-level points and caveats: Most clones from primary vaccination were detected again post-booster (about 95% CD4, roughly 90% CD8).

The chain carries TRBV5-4 and TRBJ2-7; 7 positions agree with TRBD2. The starting material was PBMCs, obtained on the day of the first yellow fever vaccination. The sequence was obtained from a man in his late teens or twenties who received the YFV17D yellow fever vaccine. For the CDR3, the DNA is TGTGCCAGCAGCTCGGGGGGAAACTGGGACGAGCAGTACTTC. Translated: CASSSGGNWDEQYF.